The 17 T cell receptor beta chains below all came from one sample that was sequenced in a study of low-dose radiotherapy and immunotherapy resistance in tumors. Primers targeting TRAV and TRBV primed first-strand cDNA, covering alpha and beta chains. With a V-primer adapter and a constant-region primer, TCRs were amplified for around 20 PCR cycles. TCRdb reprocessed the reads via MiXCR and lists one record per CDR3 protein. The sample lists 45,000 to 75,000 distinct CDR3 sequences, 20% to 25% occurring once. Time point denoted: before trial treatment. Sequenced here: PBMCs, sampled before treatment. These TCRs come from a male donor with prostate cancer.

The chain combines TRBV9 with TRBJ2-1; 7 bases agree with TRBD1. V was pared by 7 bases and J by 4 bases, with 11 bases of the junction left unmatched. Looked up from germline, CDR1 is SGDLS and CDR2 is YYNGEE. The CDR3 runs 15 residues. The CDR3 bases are TGTGCCAGCTCAGGACAGGTCGCCTCTTACAATGAGCAGTTCTTC. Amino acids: CASSGQVASYNEQFF.

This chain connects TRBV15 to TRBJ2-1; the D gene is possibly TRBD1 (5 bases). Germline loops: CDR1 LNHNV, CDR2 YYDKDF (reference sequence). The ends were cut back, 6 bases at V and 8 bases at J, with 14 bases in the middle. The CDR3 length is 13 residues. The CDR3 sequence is CATSLPQGHEQFF. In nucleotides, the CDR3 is TGTGCCACCAGTCTACCTCAGGGCCATGAGCAGTTCTTC. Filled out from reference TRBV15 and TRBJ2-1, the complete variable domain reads DAMVIQNPRYQVTQFGKPVTLSCSQTLNHNVMYWYQQKSSQAPKLLFHYYDKDFNNEADTPDNFQSRRPNTSFCFLDIRSPGLGDTAMYLCATSLPQGHEQFFGPGTRLTVL.

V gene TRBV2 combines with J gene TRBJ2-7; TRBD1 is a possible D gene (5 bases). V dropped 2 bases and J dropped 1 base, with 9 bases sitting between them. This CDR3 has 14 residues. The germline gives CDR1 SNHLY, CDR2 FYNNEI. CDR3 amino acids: CASSELGPSYEQYF. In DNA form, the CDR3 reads TGTGCCAGCAGTGAATTGGGGCCTTCCTACGAGCAGTACTTC.

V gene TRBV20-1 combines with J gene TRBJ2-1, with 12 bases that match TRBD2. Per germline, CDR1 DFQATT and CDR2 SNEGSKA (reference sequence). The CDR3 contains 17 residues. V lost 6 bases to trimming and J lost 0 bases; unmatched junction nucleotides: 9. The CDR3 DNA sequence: TGCAGTGCACGCAGCCTAGCGGGAGGGCCCTCCTACAATGAGCAGTTCTTC. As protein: CSARSLAGGPSYNEQFF.

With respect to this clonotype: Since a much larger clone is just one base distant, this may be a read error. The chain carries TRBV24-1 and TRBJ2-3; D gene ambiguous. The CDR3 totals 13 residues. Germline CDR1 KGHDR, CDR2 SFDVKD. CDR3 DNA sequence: TGTGCCACCAGTGATCCCCCAGCAGATACGCAGTTTTTT. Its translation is CATSDPPADTQFF.

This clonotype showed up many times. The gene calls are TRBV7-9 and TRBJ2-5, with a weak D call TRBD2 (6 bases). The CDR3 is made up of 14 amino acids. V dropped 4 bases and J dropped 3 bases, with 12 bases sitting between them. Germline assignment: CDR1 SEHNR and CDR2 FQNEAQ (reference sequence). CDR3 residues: CASSYRDSEETQYF. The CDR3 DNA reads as TGTGCCAGCAGCTACCGGGACTCTGAAGAGACCCAGTACTTC.

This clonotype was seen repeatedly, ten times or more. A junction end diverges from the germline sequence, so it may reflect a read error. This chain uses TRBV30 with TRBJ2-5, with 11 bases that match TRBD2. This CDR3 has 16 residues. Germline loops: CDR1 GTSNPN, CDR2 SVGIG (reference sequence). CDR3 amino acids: CAWSDYLAGGRETQYF. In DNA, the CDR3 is TGTGCCTGGAGTGACTACCTAGCGGGGGGCAGGGAGACCCAGTATTTC.

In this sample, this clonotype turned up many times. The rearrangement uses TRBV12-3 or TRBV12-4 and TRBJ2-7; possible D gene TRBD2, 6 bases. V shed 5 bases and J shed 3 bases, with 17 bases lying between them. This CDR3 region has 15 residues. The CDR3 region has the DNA TGTGCCAGCAGTCTTCCCCCCGGGGGTGTCTACGAGCAGTACTTC. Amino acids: CASSLPPGGVYEQYF.

The CDR3 coding sequence is TGTGCCAGCAGCCAAGACCAAGGAATGCGCTACACCTTC. It codes for CASSQDQGMRYTF. J is TRBJ1-2 and V is TRBV3-1; D unresolved. CDR1 is LGHDT, CDR2 YNNKEL, per germline (reference sequence). The CDR3 has 13 residues. V was shortened by 0 bases and J by 9 bases, with 11 bases between the two germline ends.

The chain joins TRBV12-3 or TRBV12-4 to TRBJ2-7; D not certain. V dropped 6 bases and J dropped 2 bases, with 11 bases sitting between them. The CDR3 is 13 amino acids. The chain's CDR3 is CASSSGFPYEQYF. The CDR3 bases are TGTGCCAGCAGCTCCGGGTTCCCCTACGAGCAGTACTTC.

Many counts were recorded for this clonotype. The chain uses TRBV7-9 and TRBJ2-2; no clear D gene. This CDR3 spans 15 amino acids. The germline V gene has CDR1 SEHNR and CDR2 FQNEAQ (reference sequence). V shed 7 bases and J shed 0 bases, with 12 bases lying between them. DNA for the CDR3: TGTGCCAGCACCGTCGTAGGGTCGAACACCGGGGAGCTGTTTTTT. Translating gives CASTVVGSNTGELFF.

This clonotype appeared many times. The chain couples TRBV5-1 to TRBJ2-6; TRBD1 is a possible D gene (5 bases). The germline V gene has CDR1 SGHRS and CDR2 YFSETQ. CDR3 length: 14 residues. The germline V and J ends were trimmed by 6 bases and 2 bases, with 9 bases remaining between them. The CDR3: CASKDNPGANVLTF. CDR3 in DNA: TGCGCCAGCAAGGACAATCCTGGGGCCAACGTCCTGACTTTC.

CDR3 sequence (DNA): TGTGCCAGCAGTTTACGGGCAGCTAGCAACTTCCACGAGCAGTACTTC. This translates into CASSLRAASNFHEQYF. The V call is TRBV27, the J call TRBJ2-7, with a possible D match to TRBD2 (5 bases). Trimming removed 2 bases from V and 5 bases from J, with 19 bases in between. This CDR3 is built from 16 residues. Germline V gene data show CDR1 as MNHEY and CDR2 as SMNVEV (reference sequence).

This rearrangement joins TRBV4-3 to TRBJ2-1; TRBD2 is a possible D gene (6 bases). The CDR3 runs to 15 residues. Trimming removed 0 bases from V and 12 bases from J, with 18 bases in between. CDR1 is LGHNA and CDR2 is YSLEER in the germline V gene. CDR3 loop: CASSQDLTSRGWQFF. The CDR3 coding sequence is TGCGCCAGCAGCCAAGATTTGACTAGTCGCGGGTGGCAGTTCTTC.

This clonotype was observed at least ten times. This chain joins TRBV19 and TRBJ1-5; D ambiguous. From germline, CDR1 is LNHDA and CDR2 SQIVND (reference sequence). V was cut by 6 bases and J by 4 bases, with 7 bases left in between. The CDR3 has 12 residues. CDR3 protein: CASRDMNQPQHF. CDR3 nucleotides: TGTGCCAGTAGGGATATGAATCAGCCCCAGCATTTT.

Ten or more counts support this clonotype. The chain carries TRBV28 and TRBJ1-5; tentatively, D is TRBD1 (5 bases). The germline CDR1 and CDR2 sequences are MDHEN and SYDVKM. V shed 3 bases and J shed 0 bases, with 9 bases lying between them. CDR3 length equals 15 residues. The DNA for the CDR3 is TGTGCCAGCAGTTTTCTCAGGGATAGCAATCAGCCCCAGCATTTT. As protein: CASSFLRDSNQPQHF.

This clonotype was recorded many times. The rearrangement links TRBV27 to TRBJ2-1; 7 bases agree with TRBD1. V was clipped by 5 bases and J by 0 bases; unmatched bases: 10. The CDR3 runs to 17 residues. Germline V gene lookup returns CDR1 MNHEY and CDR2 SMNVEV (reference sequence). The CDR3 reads CASSLKLPGGSYNEQFF. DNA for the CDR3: TGTGCCAGCAGTCTAAAACTCCCAGGGGGCTCCTACAATGAGCAGTTCTTC.